A single TCR beta chain is shown here with its context. Its antigen is not known. V was cut by 7 bases and J by 1 base, with 10 bases left in between. The CDR3 covers 14 residues. Germline CDR1 reads MNHNS; CDR2 reads SASEGT. The data stem from a study of cytomegalovirus exposure and HLA in healthy donors. Across the study: The roughly 120 validation repertoires matched the roughly 670 first-cohort repertoires in platform, a later analysis reported.

Study-level points and caveats: Specific recognition of CMV antigens was confirmed in vitro for a few chains (all CMV-associated). Cytomegalovirus association was assigned to approximately 180 TCR beta chains.

TCRdb's table, derived via immunoSEQ multiplex PCR, lists solely in-frame clones and lacks some. This table holds roughly 240,000 clones, approximately 87% found once. The receptor was derived from a man younger than 30 in good health and CMV-seronegative. The gene calls are TRBV6-1 and TRBJ2-2; D gene uncertain. Sequenced sample: PBMCs. This CDR3 reads CASMGSLNTGELFF. The CDR3 DNA follows: TGTGCCAGCATGGGCAGCTTGAACACCGGGGAGCTGTTTTTT.